This T cell receptor (beta chain) is from a study of T cell repertoires in cytomegalovirus infection. The V end was cut by 1 base, the J end by 5 bases, with 12 bases between. CDR3 length: 15 residues. Germline V CDR1 and CDR2: SGHVT, SQSDAQ. This clonotype was recorded at least ten times. TCRdb recomputed calls from the reads with MiXCR, one row per CDR3 protein. The table records approximately 490,000 distinct CDR3 sequences, roughly 10% of them present only once. Sequenced: PBMCs. The chain joins TRBV7-4 to TRBJ1-5; D remains ambiguous. This TCR was recovered from a human donor in good health (CMV status not recorded). Some clones in this sample may be carry-over from other donors' samples. The CDR3 bases are TGTGCCAGCAGCTTAGTCCACAGCTACTATCAGCCCCAGCATTTT. The encoded protein is CASSLVHSYYQPQHF. The entire variable domain, with the rest obtained from reference TRBV7-4 and TRBJ1-5, is as follows: GAGVSQSPRYKVAKRGRDVALRCDSISGHVTLYWYRQTLGQGSEVLTYSQSDAQRDKSGRPSGRFSAERPERSVSTLKIQRTEQGDSAVYLCASSLVHSYYQPQHFGDGTRLSIL.